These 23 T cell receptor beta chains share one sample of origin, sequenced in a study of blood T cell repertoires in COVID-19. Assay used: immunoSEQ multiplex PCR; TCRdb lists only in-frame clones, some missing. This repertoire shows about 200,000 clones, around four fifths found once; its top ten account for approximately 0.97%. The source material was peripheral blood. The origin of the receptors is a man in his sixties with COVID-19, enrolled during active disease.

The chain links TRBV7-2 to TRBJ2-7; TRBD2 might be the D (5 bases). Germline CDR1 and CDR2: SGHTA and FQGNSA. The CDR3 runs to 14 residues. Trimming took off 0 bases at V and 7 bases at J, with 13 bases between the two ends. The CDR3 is CASSLAWGGGEQYF. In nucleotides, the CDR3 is TGTGCCAGCAGCTTAGCGTGGGGTGGCGGGGAGCAGTACTTC. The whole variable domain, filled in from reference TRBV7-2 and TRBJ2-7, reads GAGVSQSPSNKVTEKGKDVELRCDPISGHTALYWYRQSLGQGLEFLIYFQGNSAPDKSGLPSDRFSAERTGGSVSTLTIQRTQQEDSAVYLCASSLAWGGGEQYFGPGTRLTVT.

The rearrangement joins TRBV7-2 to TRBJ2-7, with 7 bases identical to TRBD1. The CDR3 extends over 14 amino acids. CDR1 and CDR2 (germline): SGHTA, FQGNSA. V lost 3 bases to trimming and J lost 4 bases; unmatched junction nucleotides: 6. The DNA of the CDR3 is TGTGCCAGCAGCTTCCGGGACAGCCAGTACGAGCAGTACTTC. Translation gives CASSFRDSQYEQYF.

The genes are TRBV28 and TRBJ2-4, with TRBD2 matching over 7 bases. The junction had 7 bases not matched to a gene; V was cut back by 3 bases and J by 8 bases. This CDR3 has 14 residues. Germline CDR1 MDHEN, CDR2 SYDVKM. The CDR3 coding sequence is TGTGCCAGCAGTTTCCTCAGCGGGAATCACATTCAGTACTTC. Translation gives CASSFLSGNHIQYF.

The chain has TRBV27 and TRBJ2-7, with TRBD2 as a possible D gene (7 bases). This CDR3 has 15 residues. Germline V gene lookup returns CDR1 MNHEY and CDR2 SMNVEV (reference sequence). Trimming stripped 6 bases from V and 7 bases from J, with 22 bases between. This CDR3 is CASSPPGGGPGEQYF. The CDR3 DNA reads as TGTGCCAGCAGCCCCCCGGGGGGCGGACCTGGGGAGCAGTACTTC.

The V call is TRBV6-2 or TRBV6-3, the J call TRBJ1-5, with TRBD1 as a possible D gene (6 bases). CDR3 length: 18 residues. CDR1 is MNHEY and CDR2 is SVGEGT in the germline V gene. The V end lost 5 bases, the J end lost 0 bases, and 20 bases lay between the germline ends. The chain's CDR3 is CASSTSGTPRGSNQPQHF. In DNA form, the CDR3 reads TGTGCCAGCAGTACGTCCGGGACACCCAGGGGTAGCAATCAGCCCCAGCATTTT.

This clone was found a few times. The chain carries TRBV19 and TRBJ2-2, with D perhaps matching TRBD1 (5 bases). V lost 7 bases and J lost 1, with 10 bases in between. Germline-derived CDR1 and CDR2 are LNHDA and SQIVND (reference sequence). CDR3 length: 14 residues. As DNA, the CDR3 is TGTGCCAGTACAACAGGCGTGAACACCGGGGAGCTGTTTTTT. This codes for CASTTGVNTGELFF.

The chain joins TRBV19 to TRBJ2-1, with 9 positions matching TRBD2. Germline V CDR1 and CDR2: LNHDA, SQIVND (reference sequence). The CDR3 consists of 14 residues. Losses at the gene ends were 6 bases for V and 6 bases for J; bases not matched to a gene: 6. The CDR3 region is CASRAASGTNEQFF. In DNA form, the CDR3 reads TGTGCCAGTAGGGCGGCTAGCGGGACCAATGAGCAGTTCTTC.

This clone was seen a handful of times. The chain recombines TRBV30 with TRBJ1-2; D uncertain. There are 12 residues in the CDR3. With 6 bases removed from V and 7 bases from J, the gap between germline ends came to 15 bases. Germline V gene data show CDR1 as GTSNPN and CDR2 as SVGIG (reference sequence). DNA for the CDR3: TGTGCCTGCCCCGGGAGGGCGGGTGGCTACACCTTC. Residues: CACPGRAGGYTF.

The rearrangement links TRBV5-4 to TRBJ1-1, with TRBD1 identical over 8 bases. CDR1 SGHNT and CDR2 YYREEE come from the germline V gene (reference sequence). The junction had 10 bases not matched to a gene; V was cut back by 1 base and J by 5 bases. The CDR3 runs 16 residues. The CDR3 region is CASSLRGARGQTEAFF. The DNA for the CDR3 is TGTGCCAGCAGCTTGAGGGGGGCCAGGGGGCAGACTGAAGCTTTCTTT.

In DNA form, the CDR3 reads TGCAGCGTTGGGGGCGAGTACGAGCAGTACTTC. This translates into CSVGGEYEQYF. The chain has TRBV29-1 and TRBJ2-7; D may be TRBD1 (5 bases). Germline V CDR1 and CDR2: SQVTM, ANQGSEA. This CDR3 has 11 amino acids. Trimming removed 4 bases at V and 4 bases at J, with 8 bases between.

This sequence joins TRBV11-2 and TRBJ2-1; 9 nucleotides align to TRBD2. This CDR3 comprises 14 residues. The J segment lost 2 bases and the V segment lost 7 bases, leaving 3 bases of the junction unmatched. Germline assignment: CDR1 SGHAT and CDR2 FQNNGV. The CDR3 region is CASKGLAAYNEQFF. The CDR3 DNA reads TGTGCCAGCAAGGGACTAGCTGCCTACAATGAGCAGTTCTTC.

CDR3 amino acids: CASSYTGTSHEQYF. CDR3 bases: TGTGCCAGCAGTTACACCGGGACTAGCCACGAGCAGTACTTC. The V gene is TRBV6-5, the J gene TRBJ2-7; 9 nucleotides align to TRBD2. The V gene's germline CDR1 is MNHEY and CDR2 SVGAGI. Germline trimming cut 2 bases from V and 5 bases from J; bases unmatched to any gene: 4. The CDR3 has 14 amino acids.

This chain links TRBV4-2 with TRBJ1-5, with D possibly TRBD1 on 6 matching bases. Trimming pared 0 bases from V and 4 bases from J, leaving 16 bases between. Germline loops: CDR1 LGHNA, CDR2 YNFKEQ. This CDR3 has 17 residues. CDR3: CASSQDTQAGVNQPQHF. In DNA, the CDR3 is TGTGCCAGCAGCCAAGATACTCAGGCAGGGGTAAATCAGCCCCAGCATTTT.

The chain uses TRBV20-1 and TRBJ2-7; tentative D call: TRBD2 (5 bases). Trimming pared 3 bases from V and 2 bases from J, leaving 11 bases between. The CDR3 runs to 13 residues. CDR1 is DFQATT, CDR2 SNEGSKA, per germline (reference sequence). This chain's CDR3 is CSASDREPYEQYF. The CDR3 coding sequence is TGCAGTGCTAGTGACCGGGAACCCTACGAGCAGTACTTC.

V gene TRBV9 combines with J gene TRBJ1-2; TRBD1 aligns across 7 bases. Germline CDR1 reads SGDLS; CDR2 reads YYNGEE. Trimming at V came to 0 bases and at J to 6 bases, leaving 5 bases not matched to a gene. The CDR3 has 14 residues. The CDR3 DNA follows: TGTGCCAGCAGCGTAGGTTCTACAGGGGATGGCTACACCTTC. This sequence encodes CASSVGSTGDGYTF.

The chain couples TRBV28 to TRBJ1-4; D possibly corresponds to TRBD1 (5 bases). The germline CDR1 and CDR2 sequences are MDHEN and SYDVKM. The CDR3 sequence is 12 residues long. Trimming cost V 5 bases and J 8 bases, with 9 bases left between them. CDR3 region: CASSGAHEKLFF. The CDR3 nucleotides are TGTGCCAGCAGTGGGGCACACGAAAAACTGTTTTTT.

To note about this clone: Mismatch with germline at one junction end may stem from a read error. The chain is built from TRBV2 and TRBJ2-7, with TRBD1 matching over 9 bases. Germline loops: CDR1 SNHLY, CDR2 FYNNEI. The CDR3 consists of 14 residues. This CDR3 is CASGEETGGYEQYF. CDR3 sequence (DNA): TGTGCCAGCGGTGAGGAGACAGGGGGCTACGAGCAGTACTTC. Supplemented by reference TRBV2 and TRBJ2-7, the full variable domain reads EPEVTQTPSHQVTQMGQEVILRCVPISNHLYFYWYRQILGQKVEFLVSFYNNEISEKSEIFDDQFSVERPDGSNFTLKIRSTKLEDSAMYFCASGEETGGYEQYFGPGTRLTVT.

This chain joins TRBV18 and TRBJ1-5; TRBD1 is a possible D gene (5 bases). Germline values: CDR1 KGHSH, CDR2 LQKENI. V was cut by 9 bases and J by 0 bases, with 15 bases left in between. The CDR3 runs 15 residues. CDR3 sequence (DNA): TGTGCCAGTAGCGAGGGCGGGACTAGCAATCAGCCCCAGCATTTT. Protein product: CASSEGGTSNQPQHF.

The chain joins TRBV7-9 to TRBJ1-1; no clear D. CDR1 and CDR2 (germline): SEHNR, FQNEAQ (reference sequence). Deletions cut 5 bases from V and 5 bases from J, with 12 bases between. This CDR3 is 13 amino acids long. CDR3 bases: TGTGCCAGCAGCCAAAACGGGTATACTGAAGCTTTCTTT. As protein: CASSQNGYTEAFF.

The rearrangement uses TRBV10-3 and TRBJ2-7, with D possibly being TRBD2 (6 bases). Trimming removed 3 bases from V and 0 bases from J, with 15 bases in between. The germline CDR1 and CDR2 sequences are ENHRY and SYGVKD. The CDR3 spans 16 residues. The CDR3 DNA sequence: TGTGCCATCAGTGACGCGGGGACTGTTAGCTCCTACGAGCAGTACTTC. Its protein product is CAISDAGTVSSYEQYF.

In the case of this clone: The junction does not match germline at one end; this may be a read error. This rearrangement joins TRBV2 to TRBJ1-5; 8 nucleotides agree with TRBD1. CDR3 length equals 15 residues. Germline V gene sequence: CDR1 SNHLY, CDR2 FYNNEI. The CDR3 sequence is CASSEDRGLNQPQHF. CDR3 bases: TGTGCCAGCAGCGAAGACAGGGGACTCAATCAGCCCCAGCATTTT. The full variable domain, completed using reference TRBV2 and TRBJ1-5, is EPEVTQTPSHQVTQMGQEVILRCVPISNHLYFYWYRQILGQKVEFLVSFYNNEISEKSEIFDDQFSVERPDGSNFTLKIRSTKLEDSAMYFCASSEDRGLNQPQHFGDGTRLSIL.

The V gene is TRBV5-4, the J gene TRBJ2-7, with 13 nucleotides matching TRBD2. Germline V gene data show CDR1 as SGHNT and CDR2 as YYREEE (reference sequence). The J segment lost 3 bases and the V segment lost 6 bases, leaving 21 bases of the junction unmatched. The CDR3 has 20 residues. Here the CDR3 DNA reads TGTGCCAGCACACCCCGGGTACAGACGACGACTAGCGGGAGGATCTACGAGCAGTACTTC. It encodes CASTPRVQTTTSGRIYEQYF.

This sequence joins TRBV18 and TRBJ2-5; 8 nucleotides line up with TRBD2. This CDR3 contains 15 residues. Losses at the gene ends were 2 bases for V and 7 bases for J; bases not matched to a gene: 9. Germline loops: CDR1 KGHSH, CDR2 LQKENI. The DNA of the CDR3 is TGTGCCAGCTCACCAAGTCCAGCCGCGGGGGGGACCCAGTACTTC. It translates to CASSPSPAAGGTQYF. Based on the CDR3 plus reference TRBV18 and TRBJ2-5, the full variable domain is NAGVMQNPRHLVRRRGQEARLRCSPMKGHSHVYWYRQLPEEGLKFMVYLQKENIIDESGMPKERFSAEFPKEGPSILRIQQVVRGDSAAYFCASSPSPAAGGTQYFGPGTRLLVL.